The next 21 T cell receptor beta chains were all read from a single sample in a study of beta chain features in type 1 diabetes. Expressed TCRB transcripts were sequenced, since all the RNA that had been isolated was reverse transcribed. Using immunoSEQ multiplex PCR, the repertoire was profiled, and TCRdb retains in-frame clones only, with some absent. There are over 120,000 clones in the sample; 7% to 10% occur only once, and roughly 0.74% lies in the top ten. Sequenced: central memory CD4+ T cells from blood. Source of these receptors: a man younger than 35 in good health.

The CDR3 DNA reads TGTGCCAGCAGCTCCGACTCGCGGTCTGGAAACACCATATATTTT. Amino acid sequence: CASSSDSRSGNTIYF. The gene calls are TRBV7-8 and TRBJ1-3; D remains ambiguous. Trimming stripped 4 bases from V and 1 base from J, with 11 bases between. This CDR3 comprises 15 residues. Germline CDR1 reads SGHVS; CDR2 reads FQNEAQ.

J is TRBJ2-1 and V is TRBV6-5; the match to TRBD1 covers 9 bases. Germline CDR1 and CDR2: MNHEY and SVGAGI. V shed 11 bases and J 8 bases; nucleotides not matched to a gene: 13. The CDR3 is 14 residues long. The CDR3 region is CAPYSGDRDHEQFF. CDR3 DNA: TGTGCCCCTTATTCCGGGGACAGGGACCATGAGCAGTTCTTC.

The CDR3 region is CASSLGGLGVPKYF. DNA for the CDR3: TGTGCCAGCAGCTTAGGGGGGCTCGGGGTACCCAAGTACTTC. The J gene is TRBJ2-5, the V gene TRBV7-6; tentative D call: TRBD1 (6 bases). The V end was cut by 1 base, the J end by 12 bases, with 18 bases between. The length of the CDR3 is 14 residues. Germline loops: CDR1 SGHVS, CDR2 FNYEAQ.

This rearrangement joins TRBV5-1 to TRBJ2-2; maybe TRBD2 (6 bases). Trimming pared 5 bases from V and 1 base from J, leaving 6 bases between. The germline V gene encodes CDR1 SGHRS and CDR2 YFSETQ. CDR3 length: 13 residues. CDR3 nucleotides: TGCGCCAGCAGGGGAGGGAACACCGGGGAGCTGTTTTTT. Translating it yields CASRGGNTGELFF.

This clone was detected only a few times. The chain uses TRBV7-9 and TRBJ1-2, with D perhaps matching TRBD1 (6 bases). The CDR3 sequence is 14 residues long. Germline V CDR1 and CDR2: SEHNR, FQNEAQ (reference sequence). Trimming took off 1 base at V and 6 bases at J, with 12 bases between the two ends. The CDR3: CASSLGQGPHGYTF. In nucleotides, the CDR3 is TGTGCCAGCAGCTTAGGGCAGGGGCCCCATGGCTACACCTTC. The full variable domain, its missing parts supplied by reference TRBV7-9 and TRBJ1-2, is DTGVSQNPRHKITKRGQNVTFRCDPISEHNRLYWYRQTLGQGPEFLTYFQNEAQLEKSRLLSDRFSAERPKGSFSTLEIQRTEQGDSAMYLCASSLGQGPHGYTFGSGTRLTVV.

V gene TRBV9 combines with J gene TRBJ2-1, with D unclear. Per the germline V gene, CDR1 is SGDLS and CDR2 is YYNGEE. The CDR3 has 13 residues. Trimming shortened V by 4 bases and J by 12 bases, and 17 bases separated the two germline ends. CDR3 sequence: CASSPQGLSGQFF. CDR3 bases: TGTGCCAGCAGCCCCCAAGGCCTATCGGGGCAGTTCTTC.

This clone was seen more than once but under ten times. The chain has TRBV4-3 and TRBJ1-2; 9 nucleotides agree with TRBD1. V shed 2 bases and J 8 bases; nucleotides not matched to a gene: 3. The CDR3 has 13 amino acids. Germline V CDR1 and CDR2: LGHNA, YSLEER. The CDR3 DNA follows: TGCGCCAGCAGCCAAAACAGGGGGCGAGGCTACACCTTC. The encoded protein is CASSQNRGRGYTF.

This clone occurred a few times. This chain joins TRBV7-2 and TRBJ1-1; 8 nucleotides agree with TRBD1. Germline-derived CDR1 and CDR2 are SGHTA and FQGNSA. The CDR3 length is 14 residues. With 5 bases clipped from V and 5 bases from J, the junction kept 7 bases outside the gene matches. The CDR3 nucleotides read TGTGCCAGCAGCCCCGACAGGGGTAGGACTGAAGCTTTCTTT. Translated: CASSPDRGRTEAFF.

The J gene is TRBJ2-7, the V gene TRBV7-2; TRBD2 is a possible D gene (5 bases). The germline V and J ends were trimmed by 1 base and 7 bases, with 17 bases remaining between them. The CDR3 loop spans 15 amino acids. The germline V gene has CDR1 SGHTA and CDR2 FQGNSA. The CDR3 sequence: CASSLEGSRTGEQYF. The CDR3 DNA reads as TGTGCCAGCAGCTTAGAGGGCTCCCGGACTGGTGAGCAGTACTTC.

This clone was observed a handful of times. The chain joins TRBV2 to TRBJ2-1, with a possible D match to TRBD2 (6 bases). This CDR3 has 15 amino acids. Germline assignment: CDR1 SNHLY and CDR2 FYNNEI. Trimming took off 6 bases at V and 5 bases at J, with 17 bases between the two ends. DNA of the CDR3: TGTGCCAGCAGGGTGGGGCTAGCGACCAACAATGAGCAGTTCTTC. It yields the protein CASRVGLATNNEQFF.

This clone was picked up a small number of times. This chain links TRBV5-4 with TRBJ2-3; 7 positions agree with TRBD2. The V gene end was trimmed by 4 bases and the J gene end by 2 bases; junction bases not matched to a gene: 7. This CDR3 has 15 residues. Per the germline V gene, CDR1 is SGHNT and CDR2 is YYREEE (reference sequence). CDR3 loop: CASSMRAGVTDTQYF. The CDR3 coding sequence is TGTGCCAGCAGCATGCGCGCGGGGGTCACAGATACGCAGTATTTT.

This clone was picked up a small number of times. This chain joins TRBV4-3 and TRBJ2-2, with no clear D. Germline CDR1 reads LGHNA; CDR2 reads YSLEER. V was shortened by 7 bases and J by 1 base, with 10 bases between the two germline ends. The CDR3 consists of 14 residues. The chain's CDR3 is CASKELMNTGELFF. In DNA, the CDR3 is TGCGCCAGCAAGGAGTTGATGAACACCGGGGAGCTGTTTTTT.

Only a few counts were recorded for this clone. J is TRBJ2-1 and V is TRBV27, with 8 nucleotides matching TRBD1. The CDR3 sequence is 16 residues long. J gave up 4 bases and V 5 bases, and 10 bases lay outside the gene matches. Per germline, CDR1 MNHEY and CDR2 SMNVEV (reference sequence). CDR3 bases: TGTGCCAGCAGTCTGGGTAGAGGACAGGGATACAATGAGCAGTTCTTC. Translation: CASSLGRGQGYNEQFF.

This clone was seen more than once but under ten times. The chain recombines TRBV5-1 with TRBJ1-1, with 9 bases that match TRBD1. The CDR3 totals 14 residues. The V gene's germline CDR1 is SGHRS and CDR2 YFSETQ. V dropped 5 bases and J dropped 1; count of bases not matched to a gene: 3. CDR3 sequence reads: CASRLTGGNTEAFF. Written as DNA, the CDR3 is TGCGCCAGCAGGTTGACAGGGGGGAACACTGAAGCTTTCTTT.

The rearrangement uses TRBV27 and TRBJ1-1, with D unclear. Trimming took off 4 bases at V and 4 bases at J, with 10 bases between the two ends. Germline assignment: CDR1 MNHEY and CDR2 SMNVEV (reference sequence). This CDR3 is built from 13 residues. The CDR3, as DNA: TGTGCCAGCAGTTCTAAGCTCGGCACTGAAGCTTTCTTT. It specifies CASSSKLGTEAFF.

Ten or more counts support this clone. This chain links TRBV30 with TRBJ1-1; D is unresolved. This CDR3 spans 14 amino acids. Germline V lookup: CDR1 GTSNPN, CDR2 SVGIG (reference sequence). Trimming shortened V by 3 bases and J by 0 bases, and 11 bases separated the two germline ends. The CDR3 here is CAWRWQALNTEAFF. The CDR3 nucleotides read TGTGCCTGGAGGTGGCAGGCTTTGAACACTGAAGCTTTCTTT.

This clone was detected only a few times. The CDR3 sequence: CASSGPGLPNEQFF. CDR3 sequence (DNA): TGCGCCAGCAGCGGACCCGGACTACCCAATGAGCAGTTCTTC. The chain employs TRBV5-1 and TRBJ2-1, with a tentative D call TRBD2 (6 bases). This CDR3 is 14 amino acids long. Germline CDR1 and CDR2: SGHRS and YFSETQ. Trimming left V 4 bases short and J 6 bases short, with 14 bases between.

This clone was seen a few times. V gene TRBV5-1 combines with J gene TRBJ2-7; 8 bases are shared with TRBD1. CDR3 length equals 14 residues. Per germline, CDR1 SGHRS and CDR2 YFSETQ. The trim removed 6 bases at V and 5 bases at J, leaving 10 bases unmatched. The CDR3 bases are TGCGCCAGCAACCGCGGACAGGGCCTAAACGAGCAGTACTTC. It is translated as CASNRGQGLNEQYF.

This clone occurred a few times. The gene calls are TRBV4-1 and TRBJ2-1; the match to TRBD2 covers 9 bases. The CDR3 has 18 residues. The ends lost 1 base at V and 7 bases at J; junction bases unmatched: 14. Germline CDR1 reads MGHRA; CDR2 reads YSYEKL. CDR3 residues: CASSQVDMGLAGPNEQFF. The DNA for the CDR3 is TGCGCCAGCAGCCAAGTGGATATGGGGCTAGCGGGGCCGAATGAGCAGTTCTTC.

This clone was seen ten or more times. This chain connects TRBV23-1 to TRBJ2-1; 10 bases are a match to TRBD2. TRBV23-1 is an ORF, with its function uncertain. J lost 5 bases, V lost 8 bases, and 0 bases had no gene match. CDR3 length equals 12 residues. CDR3 residues: CASLAGDNEQFF. DNA for the CDR3: TGCGCCAGCCTAGCGGGGGACAATGAGCAGTTCTTC.

This clone was detected a few times. The genes are TRBV5-4 and TRBJ2-3; no reliable D call. Trimming took off 1 base at V and 1 base at J, with 10 bases between the two ends. The CDR3 is 15 amino acids. CDR1 SGHNT and CDR2 YYREEE come from the germline V gene (reference sequence). The CDR3 region is CASSLRLAGTDTQYF. The DNA for the CDR3 is TGTGCCAGCAGCTTGAGATTGGCAGGCACAGATACGCAGTATTTT.